The 6 T cell receptor beta chains below come from one sample, sequenced in a study of PD-L1 blockade in urothelial cancer. Using immunoSEQ multiplex PCR, the repertoire was profiled, and TCRdb retains in-frame clones only, with some absent. The sample lists roughly 50,000 clones; approximately 80% were seen once. Sequenced here: PBMCs, sampled around atezolizumab (anti-PD-L1) treatment. Every receptor here comes from a man in his 70s with urothelial cancer.

V gene TRBV28 combines with J gene TRBJ1-1, with D tentatively TRBD1 (6 bases). The V gene lost 5 bases and the J gene lost 5 bases, with 12 bases spanning the gap. Germline CDR1 reads MDHEN; CDR2 reads SYDVKM. The CDR3 consists of 13 residues. The CDR3 sequence is CASSVRGGTEAFF. Here the CDR3 DNA reads TGTGCCAGCAGTGTCAGGGGTGGGACTGAAGCTTTCTTT. The complete variable domain, with remaining parts taken from reference TRBV28 and TRBJ1-1, reads DVKVTQSSRYLVKRTGEKVFLECVQDMDHENMFWYRQDPGLGLRLIYFSYDVKMKEKGDIPEGYSVSREKKERFSLILESASTNQTSMYLCASSVRGGTEAFFGQGTRLTVV.

This clone has a handful of counts. V is TRBV2 and J is TRBJ1-1; 7 nucleotides align to TRBD1. Per the germline V gene, CDR1 is SNHLY and CDR2 is FYNNEI. The V and J ends lost 6 bases and 8 bases, in that order; junction bases with no gene match: 9. The CDR3 runs to 13 residues. CDR3 coding DNA: TGTGCCAGCAGGGGAACAGGGGTTGCCGAAGCTTTCTTT. It encodes CASRGTGVAEAFF.

Of note for this clone: Different DNA sequences within this sample yield the same CDR3. V and J are TRBV5-6 and TRBJ1-6, with 9 nucleotides matching TRBD1. The germline gives CDR1 SGHDT, CDR2 YYEEEE. V was clipped by 0 bases and J by 7 bases; unmatched bases: 5. The CDR3 runs 16 residues. Here the CDR3 reads CASSLGGQGRNSPLHF. The CDR3 nucleotides are TGTGCCAGCAGCTTGGGGGGACAGGGTAGGAATTCACCCCTCCACTTT.

This chain joins TRBV5-1 and TRBJ2-3, with D uncertain. Germline lookup yields CDR1 SGHRS and CDR2 YFSETQ. This CDR3 is built from 13 residues. Between the trimmed V and J ends, which lost 4 bases and 2 bases, there was a span of 8 bases. The CDR3 spells CASSETATDTQYF. CDR3 in DNA: TGCGCCAGCAGCGAAACAGCCACAGATACGCAGTATTTT.

The chain carries TRBV11-3 and TRBJ2-7; tentatively, D is TRBD2 (5 bases). V was cut by 1 base and J by 3 bases, with 10 bases left in between. The CDR3 sequence is 14 residues long. Germline V gene lookup returns CDR1 SGHNT and CDR2 YENEEA. The CDR3 loop reads CASSLGASLYEQYF. The CDR3 nucleotides read TGTGCCAGCAGCTTAGGAGCTAGCCTCTACGAGCAGTACTTC.

This clone was counted a few times. The CDR3: CASSLAGDLYNEQFF. The CDR3 DNA follows: TGTGCCAGCAGCTTGGCCGGGGACTTGTACAATGAGCAGTTCTTC. The V call is TRBV5-6, the J call TRBJ2-1; D might be TRBD2 (6 bases). The CDR3 extends over 15 amino acids. The V and J ends lost 0 bases and 4 bases respectively, with 11 bases between them. In germline, CDR1 is SGHDT, CDR2 YYEEEE. The complete variable domain, with remaining parts taken from reference TRBV5-6 and TRBJ2-1, reads DAGVTQSPTHLIKTRGQQVTLRCSPKSGHDTVSWYQQALGQGPQFIFQYYEEEERQRGNFPDRFSGHQFPNYSSELNVNALLLGDSALYLCASSLAGDLYNEQFFGPGTRLTVL.